This T cell receptor beta chain stems from a study of cytotoxic CD8 clonotypes in ibrutinib-treated CLL. Background on the study: Following treatment for a median roughly twelve months, range 6 to 36, response samples were then taken. Study results and caveats: Exceeding age-matched healthy donors, baseline clonality also tracked the counts of circulating CD8+ T cells.

Deep sequencing aimed at 1 in 200,000 to 1 in 1 million T cells' resolution. Method: immunoSEQ multiplex PCR; TCRdb's copy keeps in-frame clones and lacks some. The sample lists around 300,000 clones, 80% occurring once. Concerning this clone: The antigen remains undetermined.

V lost 4 bases, J lost 0 bases, and 7 bases lay in between. The CDR3 covers 14 residues. Looked up from germline, CDR1 is MNHNY and CDR2 is SVGAGI (reference sequence). The material sequenced was PBMCs, taken before ibrutinib treatment. V and J are TRBV6-6 and TRBJ2-4; no clear D gene. This sequence was found in a human donor with chronic lymphocytic leukemia. Here the CDR3 DNA reads TGTGCCAGCAGTTTCCATCTAGCCAAAAACATTCAGTACTTC. It translates to CASSFHLAKNIQYF.